Given below is one T cell receptor beta chain in context. Antigen unknown. The study made its TRB cDNA libraries by 5' RACE, adding UMI labels. With the 5' RACE reads reprocessed, TCRdb shows one record per CDR3 protein and no DNA. This sample contains 100,000 to 150,000 distinct CDR3 sequences. The CDR3 covers 11 residues. From germline, CDR1 is MNHNY and CDR2 SVGAGI (reference sequence). The data derive from a study of CXCR3-negative and CXCR3-positive naive CD8 T cells. Whole-study findings and limits: Hydrophobicity was higher for TRB CDR3s found in CXCR3-positive naive cells than in CXCR3-negative naive cells.

The sample comprised naive CXCR3+ CD8+ T cells from blood. Subset of the sample: CD45RO-CCR7+CD27+CD95- naive CD8+ T cells expressing CXCR3 (TNR3+). This sequence joins TRBV6-6 and TRBJ2-7; TCRdb outputs TRBD1, but without DNA this stays unchecked. This receptor was taken from a human donor in good health. Some clones in this sample may be carry-over from other donors' samples. The CDR3 loop is CASRGADEQYF.